One sample yielded the 27 T cell receptor beta chains listed below, sequenced in a study of Tregs in tolerant kidney transplant recipients. Only in-frame clones appear in the TCRdb table, and some are missing; sequencing was by immunoSEQ multiplex PCR. The data contain about 100,000 clones, roughly 93% of them singletons. Mixed chimerism was transient after nonmyeloablative marrow transplants from related graft donors. The material was CD4+ T cells from blood (PBMCs), obtained 12 months after the transplant. Receptors originate from a human patient who received a combined kidney and bone marrow transplant. T cells may partly derive from the graft donor.

The chain has TRBV1 and TRBJ2-5; no DNA check was done on the table's D call, TRBD1. TRBV1 is shown as a pseudogene. This CDR3 spans 15 amino acids. The CDR3 sequence: CTSSQAYRLGETQYF. The CDR3 nucleotides are TGCACCAGCAGCCAAGCCTATCGTCTGGGCGAGACCCAGTACTTC.

The chain combines TRBV5-5 with TRBJ1-6; D not resolved. Germline-derived CDR1 and CDR2 are SGHKS and YYEKEE (reference sequence). This CDR3 region has 14 residues. V gave up 1 base and J gave up 5 bases, with 7 bases separating them. The CDR3 sequence: CASSLKQHNSPLHF. The DNA for the CDR3 is TGTGCCAGCAGCTTGAAACAGCATAATTCACCCCTCCACTTT.

The V and J genes are TRBV5-1 and TRBJ2-1; D may be TRBD1 (6 bases). The CDR3 is made up of 15 amino acids. Germline CDR1 reads SGHRS; CDR2 reads YFSETQ. V lost 0 bases and J 8 bases, leaving 15 bases between the germline ends. The CDR3 DNA sequence: TGCGCCAGCAGCTTGGCAGGGACACCGGGCGATGAGCAGTTCTTC. Its translation: CASSLAGTPGDEQFF.

The V call is TRBV6-1, the J call TRBJ2-1; 8 bases line up with TRBD1. The CDR3 runs 14 residues. V lost 7 bases, J lost 1 base, and 3 bases stayed unmatched. The germline V gene has CDR1 MNHNS and CDR2 SASEGT. CDR3 residues: CASNNRGSYNEQFF. CDR3 bases: TGTGCCAGCAACAACAGGGGGTCCTACAATGAGCAGTTCTTC.

The table lists this clone with a few counts. The V gene is TRBV4-3, the J gene TRBJ2-3; D ambiguous. Per germline, CDR1 LGHNA and CDR2 YSLEER. The CDR3 runs to 14 residues. The germline V and J ends were trimmed by 4 bases and 2 bases, with 10 bases remaining between them. CDR3 loop: CASSPTGITDTQYF. The CDR3 nucleotides are TGCGCCAGCAGCCCGACTGGAATCACAGATACGCAGTATTTT.

This chain uses TRBV7-2 with TRBJ1-2; TRBD1 is a possible D gene (5 bases). Germline CDR1 reads SGHTA; CDR2 reads FQGNSA. CDR3 size: 17 residues. V lost 4 bases and J 4 bases, leaving 22 bases between the germline ends. CDR3 sequence: CASSSPRLRGEGYGYTF. Here the CDR3 DNA reads TGTGCCAGCAGCTCCCCGCGGCTGCGAGGGGAGGGCTATGGCTACACCTTC.

The V and J genes are TRBV7-2 and TRBJ2-5, with 9 bases that match TRBD2. The CDR3 is made up of 14 amino acids. V trimming: 5 bases; J trimming: 5 bases; junction bases outside the gene matches: 6. Germline V gene lookup returns CDR1 SGHTA and CDR2 FQGNSA. This CDR3 is CASSPGLAFETQYF. CDR3 sequence (DNA): TGTGCCAGCAGCCCGGGACTAGCCTTCGAGACCCAGTACTTC. The full variable domain, rest sourced from reference TRBV7-2 and TRBJ2-5, is GAGVSQSPSNKVTEKGKDVELRCDPISGHTALYWYRQSLGQGLEFLIYFQGNSAPDKSGLPSDRFSAERTGGSVSTLTIQRTQQEDSAVYLCASSPGLAFETQYFGPGTRLLVL.

The chain joins TRBV10-3 to TRBJ2-5, with 7 nucleotides matching TRBD1. The V segment lost 6 bases and the J segment 2 bases; nucleotides outside the gene matches: 9. The germline gives CDR1 ENHRY, CDR2 SYGVKD. This CDR3 has 15 residues. The chain's CDR3 is CAISGYRTGQETQYF. The CDR3 bases are TGTGCCATCAGCGGCTACCGGACAGGACAAGAGACCCAGTACTTC.

The count of this clone is one. This chain links TRBV7-2 with TRBJ2-4; 7 nucleotides align to TRBD2. Germline V gene data show CDR1 as SGHTA and CDR2 as FQGNSA. V was pared by 4 bases and J by 5 bases, with 8 bases of the junction left unmatched. This CDR3 has 15 residues. The CDR3 coding sequence is TGTGCCAGCAGCTACTTAGCGGGCGGGGAAAACATTCAGTACTTC. Its protein is CASSYLAGGENIQYF.

This chain uses TRBV7-6 with TRBJ2-7; D is possibly TRBD1 (5 bases). CDR3 size: 14 residues. Per the germline V gene, CDR1 is SGHVS and CDR2 is FNYEAQ. V was clipped by 1 base and J by 1 base, with 8 bases between them. CDR3 protein: CASSLGGGSYEQYF. In nucleotides, the CDR3 is TGTGCCAGCAGCTTAGGGGGCGGTTCCTACGAGCAGTACTTC.

V and J are TRBV7-9 and TRBJ2-3; D ambiguous. Trimming stripped 3 bases from V and 3 bases from J, with 10 bases between. This CDR3 region has 14 residues. Looked up from germline, CDR1 is SEHNR and CDR2 is FQNEAQ (reference sequence). The CDR3 DNA reads as TGTGCCAGCAGCTTGGCGGTTGGTACAGATACGCAGTATTTT. Translated: CASSLAVGTDTQYF.

The chain links TRBV13 to TRBJ2-1; D is perhaps TRBD2 (5 bases). CDR1 is PRHDT, CDR2 FYEKMQ, per germline (reference sequence). With 4 bases removed from V and 10 bases from J, the gap between germline ends came to 11 bases. The CDR3 totals 12 residues. The CDR3 loop reads CASSSTRVEQFF. The CDR3 bases are TGTGCCAGCAGCTCCACTAGGGTCGAGCAGTTCTTC.

The V and J genes are TRBV7-3 and TRBJ1-1; a possible D gene is TRBD1 (5 bases). Germline values: CDR1 SGHTA, CDR2 FQGTGA. This CDR3 spans 17 amino acids. Deletions cut 0 bases from V and 0 bases from J, with 14 bases between. This CDR3 reads CASSLTVGPGMNTEAFF. DNA for the CDR3: TGTGCCAGCAGCTTAACGGTAGGACCAGGGATGAACACTGAAGCTTTCTTT.

This rearrangement joins TRBV10-2 to TRBJ1-2, with TRBD1 identical over 7 bases. Germline loops: CDR1 WSHSY, CDR2 SAAADI. This CDR3 spans 16 amino acids. V gave up 1 base and J gave up 2 bases; unmatched junction bases: 7. The CDR3 nucleotides are TGCGCCAGCAGTGAGTATTTCGGGGGACAGAACTATGGCTACACCTTC. It yields the protein CASSEYFGGQNYGYTF.

This clone has a handful of counts. The rearrangement joins TRBV2 to TRBJ2-7; 14 nucleotides line up with TRBD2. Per the germline V gene, CDR1 is SNHLY and CDR2 is FYNNEI. V lost 6 bases, J lost 4 bases, and 11 bases stayed unmatched. The CDR3 has 17 residues. DNA for the CDR3: TGTGCCAGCAGAGCGCGAAGCGGGACTAGCGGGGGATACGAGCAGTACTTC. Its protein is CASRARSGTSGGYEQYF. Variable domain in full (rest from reference TRBV2 and TRBJ2-7): EPEVTQTPSHQVTQMGQEVILRCVPISNHLYFYWYRQILGQKVEFLVSFYNNEISEKSEIFDDQFSVERPDGSNFTLKIRSTKLEDSAMYFCASRARSGTSGGYEQYFGPGTRLTVT.

The J gene is TRBJ2-6, the V gene TRBV4-2; no firm D call. Germline V gene sequence: CDR1 LGHNA, CDR2 YNFKEQ. CDR3 length: 17 residues. Between the trimmed V and J ends, which lost 0 bases and 7 bases, there was a span of 16 bases. This CDR3 reads CASSQELVVLGANVLTF. Here the CDR3 DNA reads TGTGCCAGCAGCCAAGAGCTAGTAGTTCTCGGAGCCAACGTCCTGACTTTC.

This rearrangement joins TRBV19 to TRBJ2-5; TRBD2 aligns across 8 bases. This CDR3 spans 16 amino acids. The ends lost 3 bases at V and 4 bases at J; junction bases unmatched: 10. Looked up from germline, CDR1 is LNHDA and CDR2 is SQIVND (reference sequence). The CDR3 protein is CASSIQAGGGRETQYF. CDR3 nucleotides: TGTGCCAGTAGTATCCAGGCGGGGGGCGGTAGAGAGACCCAGTACTTC.

This clone was seen just once. The V and J genes are TRBV19 and TRBJ2-7, with TRBD2 matching 12 bases. CDR3 length equals 15 residues. V dropped 6 bases and J dropped 2; count of bases not matched to a gene: 5. Germline CDR1 LNHDA, CDR2 SQIVND (reference sequence). CDR3 DNA sequence: TGTGCCAGTAGACCACTAGCGGGAGGTACCTACGAGCAGTACTTC. Residues: CASRPLAGGTYEQYF.

This chain links TRBV7-2 with TRBJ2-7, with D possibly TRBD1 on 6 matching bases. CDR1 SGHTA and CDR2 FQGNSA come from the germline V gene. The CDR3 consists of 13 residues. Between the trimmed V and J ends, which lost 5 bases and 2 bases, there was a span of 10 bases. The CDR3 DNA reads TGTGCCAGCAGCGCCTGGGGGCCCTACGAGCAGTACTTC. It is translated as CASSAWGPYEQYF. Complete variable domain (other parts from reference TRBV7-2 and TRBJ2-7): GAGVSQSPSNKVTEKGKDVELRCDPISGHTALYWYRQSLGQGLEFLIYFQGNSAPDKSGLPSDRFSAERTGGSVSTLTIQRTQQEDSAVYLCASSAWGPYEQYFGPGTRLTVT.

The chain has TRBV4-2 and TRBJ2-5; 9 bases map to TRBD2. With V trimmed by 1 base and J by 5 bases, 5 bases remained unmatched. Germline V gives CDR1 LGHNA, CDR2 YNFKEQ. This CDR3 is built from 15 residues. DNA for the CDR3: TGTGCCAGCAGCCAAGCTAGCGGGGTCCGGGAGACCCAGTACTTC. It is translated as CASSQASGVRETQYF.

The chain recombines TRBV30 with TRBJ1-6, with D unresolved. CDR3 size: 13 residues. Germline V gene lookup returns CDR1 GTSNPN and CDR2 SVGIG (reference sequence). V shed 4 bases and J shed 0 bases, with 4 bases lying between them. CDR3 sequence reads: CAWISSYNSPLHF. CDR3 DNA sequence: TGTGCCTGGATCAGCTCCTATAATTCACCCCTCCACTTT.

The rearrangement joins TRBV7-2 to TRBJ1-1; D is uncertain. V dropped 4 bases and J dropped 12 bases, with 12 bases sitting between them. The CDR3 length is 11 residues. Germline CDR1 and CDR2: SGHTA and FQGNSA. The CDR3 DNA is TGTGCCAGCAGCTCAAGGAGCCTCCCTTTCTTT. Amino acid sequence: CASSSRSLPFF.

The genes are TRBV6-5 and TRBJ2-3; TRBD2 agrees at 8 bases. The germline gives CDR1 MNHEY, CDR2 SVGAGI. This CDR3 has 13 residues. CDR3 bases: TGTGCAACTACTAGCGGTAGCACAGATACGCAGTATTTT. Amino acids: CATTSGSTDTQYF.

The CDR3: CASSVGTGYTIYF. Written as DNA, the CDR3 is TGTGCCAGCAGCGTCGGCACAGGGTACACCATATATTTT. This chain joins TRBV9 and TRBJ1-3; D may be TRBD1 (6 bases). Germline V CDR1 and CDR2: SGDLS, YYNGEE. Trimming pared 2 bases from V and 8 bases from J, leaving 11 bases between. This CDR3 is 13 amino acids long.

This chain joins TRBV30 and TRBJ1-1, with 9 bases lining up with TRBD1. The CDR3 contains 17 residues. V trimming: 3 bases; J trimming: 0 bases; junction bases outside the gene matches: 11. In germline, CDR1 is GTSNPN, CDR2 SVGIG (reference sequence). The DNA for the CDR3 is TGTGCCTGGAGAGGGAGGGGGGACAGGGCCCTGAACACTGAAGCTTTCTTT. Its translation is CAWRGRGDRALNTEAFF. Complete variable domain (other parts from reference TRBV30 and TRBJ1-1): SQTIHQWPATLVQPVGSPLSLECTVEGTSNPNLYWYRQAAGRGLQLLFYSVGIGQISSEVPQNLSASRPQDRQFILSSKKLLLSDSGFYLCAWRGRGDRALNTEAFFGQGTRLTVV.

This clone has only a few counts. The rearrangement uses TRBV12-2 and TRBJ1-4; the D call of TRBD1 is as the table states it, not checked on the DNA. TRBV12-2 is described as a pseudogene. The CDR3 has 15 amino acids. The CDR3 DNA follows: TGTGCAAGTCGCTTACAGACAGGTTTAACTGAAAAACTGTTTTTT. Translation gives CASRLQTGLTEKLFF.

As for this clone: Additional DNA sequences in this sample encode the identical CDR3. The rearrangement joins TRBV4-3 to TRBJ2-1; no clear D gene. V dropped 1 base and J dropped 6 bases, with 16 bases sitting between them. Germline CDR1 reads LGHNA; CDR2 reads YSLEER. The CDR3 consists of 16 residues. The CDR3 here is CASSQVPFHLANEQFF. The CDR3 coding sequence is TGCGCCAGCAGCCAAGTTCCATTTCATTTGGCCAATGAGCAGTTCTTC.